These 17 T cell receptor beta chains were all obtained from the same sample, sequenced in a study of blood T cell repertoires in COVID-19. The method was immunoSEQ multiplex PCR; TCRdb's version includes in-frame clones alone and lacks a portion of them. Seen here are some 390,000 clones, around 92% observed once, and the top ten hold 1.7%. Input material: PBMCs or T cells enriched from blood (not recorded which). These receptors were collected from a woman between 25 and 40 years old who had recovered from COVID-19.

J is TRBJ2-6 and V is TRBV11-2, with 8 bases fitting TRBD1. V gave up 6 bases and J gave up 1 base; unmatched junction bases: 2. Germline lookup yields CDR1 SGHAT and CDR2 FQNNGV. This CDR3 has 15 residues. The DNA for the CDR3 is TGTGCCAGCAGTCGGACAGGGTCTGGGGCCAACGTCCTGACTTTC. It codes for CASSRTGSGANVLTF.

CDR3 in DNA: TGTGCCAGCGGAGGGGGCGCGTATGGCTACACCTTC. It translates to CASGGGAYGYTF. The chain couples TRBV9 to TRBJ1-2, with 7 nucleotides matching TRBD1. CDR1 SGDLS and CDR2 YYNGEE come from the germline V gene. The V gene end was trimmed by 7 bases and the J gene end by 5 bases; junction bases not matched to a gene: 5. The CDR3 is 12 amino acids.

J is TRBJ2-3 and V is TRBV27, with 14 bases fitting TRBD2. The CDR3 is made up of 14 amino acids. Germline loops: CDR1 MNHEY, CDR2 SMNVEV (reference sequence). The junction had 1 base not matched to a gene; V was cut back by 3 bases and J by 8 bases. The CDR3, as DNA: TGTGCCAGCAGTTTTGGGACTAGCGGGAGTACGCAGTATTTT. It yields the protein CASSFGTSGSTQYF.

This sequence joins TRBV25-1 and TRBJ1-1, with D tentatively TRBD1 (6 bases). The length of the CDR3 is 14 residues. V lost 4 bases, J lost 3 bases, and 12 bases lay in between. Germline CDR1 is MGHDK and CDR2 is SYGVNS. DNA of the CDR3: TGTGCCAGCAGTGGGGAGGGGGGAGACACTGAAGCTTTCTTT. Translation gives CASSGEGGDTEAFF.

This clone was observed a few times. The chain joins TRBV11-2 to TRBJ1-4; TRBD1 might be the D (5 bases). Germline lookup yields CDR1 SGHAT and CDR2 FQNNGV. The CDR3 is 12 residues long. The V gene lost 1 base and the J gene lost 8 bases, with 5 bases spanning the gap. CDR3 DNA sequence: TGTGCCAGCAGCTTAGGGGGCGAAAAACTGTTTTTT. Translating gives CASSLGGEKLFF.

This clone was recorded once. The chain is built from TRBV6-5 and TRBJ2-5, with D possibly being TRBD1 (6 bases). Trimming stripped 10 bases from V and 1 base from J, with 10 bases between. CDR1 MNHEY and CDR2 SVGAGI come from the germline V gene. The CDR3 totals 12 residues. CDR3 in amino acids: CANRDTQETQYF. CDR3 nucleotide sequence: TGTGCCAACCGGGACACCCAAGAGACCCAGTACTTC.

The chain carries TRBV9 and TRBJ2-2; 7 bases are a match to TRBD1. V gave up 2 bases and J gave up 1 base; unmatched junction bases: 8. There are 17 residues in the CDR3. Germline loops: CDR1 SGDLS, CDR2 YYNGEE. CDR3 amino acids: CASSVGDRAQNTGELFF. In DNA form, the CDR3 reads TGTGCCAGCAGCGTGGGAGACAGGGCCCAGAACACCGGGGAGCTGTTTTTT.

The chain couples TRBV6-5 to TRBJ2-7; 7 nucleotides align to TRBD1. Losses at the gene ends were 10 bases for V and 4 bases for J; bases not matched to a gene: 13. Germline CDR1 reads MNHEY; CDR2 reads SVGAGI. CDR3 size: 14 residues. The CDR3 region is CATSIDRVGYEQYF. In nucleotides, the CDR3 is TGTGCCACCAGCATAGACAGGGTCGGGTACGAGCAGTACTTC.

The chain couples TRBV30 to TRBJ2-1; 8 bases fit TRBD2. Germline V gives CDR1 GTSNPN, CDR2 SVGIG (reference sequence). CDR3 length: 13 residues. CDR3 sequence: CATEREGRNEQFF. CDR3 nucleotides: TGTGCGACCGAACGGGAGGGCCGTAATGAGCAGTTCTTC.

The chain recombines TRBV24-1 with TRBJ1-2, with D uncertain. With 1 base removed from V and 0 bases from J, the gap between germline ends came to 5 bases. The CDR3 is 14 residues long. Germline V gene sequence: CDR1 KGHDR, CDR2 SFDVKD. The CDR3 region is CATSDFSSNYGYTF. CDR3 in DNA: TGTGCCACCAGTGATTTTTCCTCTAACTATGGCTACACCTTC.

This rearrangement joins TRBV5-6 to TRBJ2-1, with TRBD2 as a possible D gene (6 bases). V was cut by 0 bases and J by 5 bases, with 12 bases left in between. Germline loops: CDR1 SGHDT, CDR2 YYEEEE. This CDR3 is 15 amino acids long. CDR3 sequence (DNA): TGTGCCAGCAGCTTGGCCGGGGGTAACAACAATGAGCAGTTCTTC. Its protein product is CASSLAGGNNNEQFF.

The chain links TRBV19 to TRBJ1-3; D might be TRBD1 (6 bases). CDR3 length: 15 residues. CDR1 is LNHDA, CDR2 SQIVND, per germline (reference sequence). Trimming cost V 5 bases and J 0 bases, with 11 bases left between them. The CDR3 DNA follows: TGTGCCAGTAGTGTTGGACAGACCTCTGGAAACACCATATATTTT. This gives the protein CASSVGQTSGNTIYF. The variable domain in full, completed from reference TRBV19 and TRBJ1-3, reads DGGITQSPKYLFRKEGQNVTLSCEQNLNHDAMYWYRQDPGQGLRLIYYSQIVNDFQKGDIAEGYSVSREKKESFPLTVTSAQKNPTAFYLCASSVGQTSGNTIYFGEGSWLTVV.

The chain couples TRBV28 to TRBJ2-7; 7 bases are a match to TRBD2. V gave up 6 bases and J gave up 2 bases; unmatched junction bases: 7. Germline V lookup: CDR1 MDHEN, CDR2 SYDVKM. This CDR3 comprises 14 residues. The CDR3 sequence is CASRFPGLAYEQYF. The CDR3 coding sequence is TGTGCCAGCAGATTCCCAGGACTAGCCTACGAGCAGTACTTC.

V usage is TRBV7-9 and J usage is TRBJ1-4; D is unresolved. Germline CDR1 is SEHNR and CDR2 is FQNEAQ (reference sequence). The CDR3 loop spans 15 amino acids. Trimming pared 5 bases from V and 5 bases from J, leaving 15 bases between. In DNA, the CDR3 is TGTGCCAGCAGCCTAATCCAGGAAACCAATGAAAAACTGTTTTTT. Residues: CASSLIQETNEKLFF.

The chain has TRBV12-5 and TRBJ1-2; 9 nucleotides line up with TRBD1. CDR1 is LGHNT, CDR2 FRNRAP, per germline. With V trimmed by 6 bases and J by 8 bases, 4 bases remained unmatched. The CDR3 extends over 12 amino acids. The CDR3 is CASGDRGYGYTF. Written as DNA, the CDR3 is TGTGCTAGTGGGGACAGGGGTTACGGCTACACCTTC. Drawing the rest from reference TRBV12-5 and TRBJ1-2, the complete variable domain is DARVTQTPRHKVTEMGQEVTMRCQPILGHNTVFWYRQTMMQGLELLAYFRNRAPLDDSGMPKDRFSAEMPDATLATLKIQPSEPRDSAVYFCASGDRGYGYTFGSGTRLTVV.

With respect to this clone: Within the sample, other DNA sequences also encode this same CDR3. The V and J genes are TRBV2 and TRBJ2-2, with a possible D match to TRBD2 (5 bases). The CDR3 loop spans 12 amino acids. Trimming left V 7 bases short and J 5 bases short, with 8 bases between. Germline values: CDR1 SNHLY, CDR2 FYNNEI. CDR3 sequence reads: CASIGGTGELFF. The CDR3 DNA follows: TGTGCCAGCATCGGCGGGACCGGGGAGCTGTTTTTT.

The V call is TRBV28, the J call TRBJ1-5; unclear D gene. Trimming took 6 bases from V and 9 from J, leaving 21 bases between them. This CDR3 contains 15 residues. CDR1 and CDR2 from the germline V gene are MDHEN and SYDVKM. In DNA form, the CDR3 reads TGTGCCAGCAGACAAAAACGGGAGCCGCTGCGGCCCCAGCATTTT. Amino acid sequence: CASRQKREPLRPQHF.